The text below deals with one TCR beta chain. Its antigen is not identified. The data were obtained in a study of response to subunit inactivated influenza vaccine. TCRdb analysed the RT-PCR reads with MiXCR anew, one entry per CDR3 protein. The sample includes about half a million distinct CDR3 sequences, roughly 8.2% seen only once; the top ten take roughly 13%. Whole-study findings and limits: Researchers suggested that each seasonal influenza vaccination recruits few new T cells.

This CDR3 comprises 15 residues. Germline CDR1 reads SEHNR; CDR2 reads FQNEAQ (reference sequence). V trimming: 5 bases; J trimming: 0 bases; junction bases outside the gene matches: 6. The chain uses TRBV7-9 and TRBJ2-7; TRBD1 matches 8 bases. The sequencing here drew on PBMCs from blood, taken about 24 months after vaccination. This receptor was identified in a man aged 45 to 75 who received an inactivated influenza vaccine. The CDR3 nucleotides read TGTGCCAGCAGCACGGACAGGGTGGGCTCCTACGAGCAGTACTTC. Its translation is CASSTDRVGSYEQYF.